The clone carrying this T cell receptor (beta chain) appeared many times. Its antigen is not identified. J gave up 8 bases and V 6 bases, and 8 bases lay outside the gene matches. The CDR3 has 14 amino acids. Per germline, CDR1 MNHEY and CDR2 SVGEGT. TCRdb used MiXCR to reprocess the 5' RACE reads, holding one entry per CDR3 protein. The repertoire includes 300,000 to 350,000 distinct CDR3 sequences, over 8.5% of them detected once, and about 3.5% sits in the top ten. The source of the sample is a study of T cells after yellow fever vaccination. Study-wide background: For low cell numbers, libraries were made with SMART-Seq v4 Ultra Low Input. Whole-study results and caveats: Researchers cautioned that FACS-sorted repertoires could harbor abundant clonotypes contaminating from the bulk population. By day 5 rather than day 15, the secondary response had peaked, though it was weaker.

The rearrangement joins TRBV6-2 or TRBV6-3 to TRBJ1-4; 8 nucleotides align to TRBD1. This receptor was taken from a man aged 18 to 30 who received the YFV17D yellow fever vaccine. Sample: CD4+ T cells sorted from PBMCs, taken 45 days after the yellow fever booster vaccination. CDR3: CASSRTGQREKLFF. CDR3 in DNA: TGTGCCAGCAGCCGGACAGGGCAACGAGAAAAACTGTTTTTT.